This TCR beta chain emerged from a study of blood T cell repertoires in COVID-19. Here immunoSEQ multiplex PCR was the method, and the copy in TCRdb shows in-frame clones only, minus some. The sample consists of about 200,000 clones, around 84% of them appearing once. There are 14 residues in the CDR3. Germline V gene lookup returns CDR1 MDHEN and CDR2 SYDVKM. Trimming removed 6 bases from V and 3 bases from J, with 14 bases in between. Participants spanned ages about 18 to 90 years and resided in 20 to 25 US areas. Cohort placement rested on clinical history that participants reported themselves. The receptor's source is a woman aged 40 to 50 with acute COVID-19. The chain links TRBV28 to TRBJ1-1, with D possibly being TRBD1 (5 bases). Material: PBMCs or T cells enriched from blood (not recorded which). CDR3 bases: TGTGCCAGCAGCCTCCCTGACAGCTACACTGAAGCTTTCTTT. It translates to CASSLPDSYTEAFF.